Each of the 26 T cell receptor beta chains below was sequenced from the same sample in a study of response to subunit inactivated influenza vaccine. TCRdb re-called the RT-PCR reads through MiXCR, storing one row per CDR3 protein. The profile shows a few hundred thousand distinct CDR3 sequences, approximately 11% of them singletons. This sample comprised PBMCs from blood, obtained 45 days after vaccination. Source of these receptors: a man aged 50 or older who received an inactivated influenza vaccine.

This clonotype appeared a few times. J is TRBJ2-1 and V is TRBV4-3; 8 bases align to TRBD2. V lost 1 base, J lost 2 bases, and 7 bases stayed unmatched. In germline, CDR1 is LGHNA, CDR2 YSLEER. The length of the CDR3 is 17 residues. The CDR3 loop reads CASSQVWSGGTYNEQFF. The DNA for the CDR3 is TGCGCCAGCAGCCAAGTCTGGTCGGGAGGGACCTACAATGAGCAGTTCTTC.

This clonotype occurred many times. V gene TRBV10-3 combines with J gene TRBJ1-5, with 7 positions matching TRBD1. CDR3 length: 13 residues. The germline V gene has CDR1 ENHRY and CDR2 SYGVKD. V gave up 11 bases and J gave up 6 bases; unmatched junction bases: 10. The CDR3: CAWRSRGSQPQHF. Here the CDR3 DNA reads TGTGCCTGGCGCAGCAGGGGGTCTCAGCCCCAGCATTTT.

This clonotype has only a few counts. The V gene is TRBV11-2, the J gene TRBJ2-7; 13 bases are a match to TRBD2. Germline CDR1 reads SGHAT; CDR2 reads FQNNGV. The CDR3 extends over 20 amino acids. V was pared by 2 bases and J by 0 bases, with 13 bases of the junction left unmatched. CDR3 coding DNA: TGTGCCAGCAGCTTATTCCCCGGACTAGCGGGGGCCCTAAGCTCCTACGAGCAGTACTTC. Protein: CASSLFPGLAGALSSYEQYF.

This clonotype was counted between two and nine times. The V and J genes are TRBV12-3 or TRBV12-4 and TRBJ1-4; a possible D gene is TRBD1 (6 bases). The germline V and J ends were trimmed by 8 bases and 3 bases, with 10 bases remaining between them. CDR3 size: 13 residues. CDR3 residues: CASARGPNEKLFF. CDR3 coding DNA: TGTGCCAGCGCCCGGGGGCCTAATGAAAAACTGTTTTTT.

This clonotype was detected only a few times. In DNA, the CDR3 is TGCGCCAGCAGCTTGGGCGCAGGGGGCTTCGCGGTCTCTTATGGCTACACCTTC. This gives the protein CASSLGAGGFAVSYGYTF. The chain is built from TRBV5-1 and TRBJ1-2, with 8 positions matching TRBD1. This CDR3 contains 18 residues. V trimming: 0 bases; J trimming: 5 bases; junction bases outside the gene matches: 15. The germline CDR1 and CDR2 sequences are SGHRS and YFSETQ.

This clonotype has more than one count but fewer than ten. V is TRBV12-3 or TRBV12-4 and J is TRBJ2-7, with TRBD1 matching 11 bases. The CDR3 has 17 amino acids. V shed 3 bases and J 0 bases; nucleotides not matched to a gene: 7. CDR3 sequence (DNA): TGTGCCAGCAGTTTTTGGGCTGGACAGGGGGCCTCCTACGAGCAGTACTTC. Protein product: CASSFWAGQGASYEQYF.

This clonotype has at least ten counts. V usage is TRBV12-3 or TRBV12-4 and J usage is TRBJ2-3; possible D gene TRBD2, 6 bases. The CDR3 contains 16 residues. V lost 7 bases and J lost 6, with 23 bases in between. The CDR3 bases are TGTGCCAGCACTCTCCTGGCGGGACTGAGCATGGATACGCAGTATTTT. This translates into CASTLLAGLSMDTQYF.

The sample holds many counts of this clonotype. The gene calls are TRBV7-2 and TRBJ2-3; D is ambiguous. Trimming cost V 5 bases and J 3 bases, with 9 bases left between them. The germline V gene has CDR1 SGHTA and CDR2 FQGNSA. The length of the CDR3 is 13 residues. CDR3 in amino acids: CASSRTYTDTQYF. The CDR3 DNA sequence: TGTGCCAGCAGCCGGACGTATACAGATACGCAGTATTTT.

This clonotype was counted only a few times. Here the CDR3 reads CASSEWDRGTGELFF. As DNA, the CDR3 is TGTGCCAGCAGTGAATGGGATCGGGGTACCGGGGAGCTGTTTTTT. V and J are TRBV25-1 and TRBJ2-2; a weak D match, TRBD2 (5 bases). There are 15 residues in the CDR3. The ends were cut back, 1 base at V and 5 bases at J, with 11 bases in the middle. Germline V lookup: CDR1 MGHDK, CDR2 SYGVNS. The full variable domain, in which reference TRBV25-1 and TRBJ2-2 provide the parts outside the CDR3, is EADIYQTPRYLVIGTGKKITLECSQTMGHDKMYWYQQDPGMELHLIHYSYGVNSTEKGDLSSESTVSRIRTEHFPLTLESARPSHTSQYLCASSEWDRGTGELFFGEGSRLTVL.

This clonotype was counted many times. One end of the junction varies from germline; a read error may be responsible. The genes are TRBV5-1 and TRBJ2-3, with D unclear. CDR3 length equals 11 residues. CDR1 SGHRS and CDR2 YFSETQ come from the germline V gene. This CDR3 reads CASSSADTQYF. For the CDR3, the DNA is TGTGCCTCCTCATCCGCCGATACGCAGTATTTT.

This clonotype was picked up a small number of times. The chain employs TRBV7-2 and TRBJ2-3; 12 bases are shared with TRBD1. This CDR3 region has 14 residues. V trimming: 4 bases; J trimming: 8 bases; junction bases outside the gene matches: 4. Germline loops: CDR1 SGHTA, CDR2 FQGNSA. Here the CDR3 DNA reads TGTGCCAGCAGCTCCGGGACAGGGGGCGGTACGCAGTATTTT. Residues: CASSSGTGGGTQYF.

This clonotype was seen repeatedly, ten times or more. V and J are TRBV12-3 or TRBV12-4 and TRBJ2-7, with TRBD2 identical over 10 bases. Germline trimming cut 5 bases from V and 7 bases from J; bases unmatched to any gene: 8. There are 14 residues in the CDR3. CDR3 residues: CASSRTSGIGEQYF. As DNA, the CDR3 is TGTGCCAGCAGTCGGACTAGCGGTATTGGAGAGCAGTACTTC.

The V gene is TRBV20-1, the J gene TRBJ2-1; D is unclear. Germline CDR1 reads DFQATT; CDR2 reads SNEGSKA (reference sequence). The CDR3 is 15 residues long. V was clipped by 0 bases and J by 2 bases, with 11 bases between them. The DNA for the CDR3 is TGCAGTGCTAGAGATGGAGTGTCGGCCTACAATGAGCAGTTCTTC. Translated: CSARDGVSAYNEQFF.

As DNA, the CDR3 is TGTGCCAGCAGCGGGACCGGGGCCTATGGCTACACCTTC. It specifies CASSGTGAYGYTF. The chain carries TRBV11-2 and TRBJ1-2; D possibly corresponds to TRBD1 (5 bases). CDR1 SGHAT and CDR2 FQNNGV come from the germline V gene. V lost 5 bases, J lost 4 bases, and 11 bases lay in between. The CDR3 consists of 13 residues.

V usage is TRBV5-1 and J usage is TRBJ2-2; 7 nucleotides line up with TRBD1. The V gene end was trimmed by 1 base and the J gene end by 6 bases; junction bases not matched to a gene: 3. Germline assignment: CDR1 SGHRS and CDR2 YFSETQ. This CDR3 has 14 residues. CDR3 sequence reads: CASSLNGQAGELFF. CDR3 coding DNA: TGCGCCAGCAGCTTGAACGGACAGGCCGGGGAGCTGTTTTTT.

This clonotype has more than one count but fewer than ten. The chain combines TRBV7-8 with TRBJ2-7, with 10 bases fitting TRBD1. Germline trimming cut 1 base from V and 7 bases from J; bases unmatched to any gene: 4. The CDR3 consists of 14 residues. Germline assignment: CDR1 SGHVS and CDR2 FQNEAQ. CDR3 amino acids: CASSLGTGGFEQYF. The CDR3 bases are TGTGCCAGCAGCTTAGGGACAGGGGGTTTTGAGCAGTACTTC.

The chain combines TRBV7-8 with TRBJ1-2, with a tentative D call TRBD1 (6 bases). Germline V gene data show CDR1 as SGHVS and CDR2 as FQNEAQ. Trimming took off 1 base at V and 2 bases at J, with 14 bases between the two ends. The CDR3 runs to 16 residues. The CDR3 loop reads CASSLVVGQRNYGYTF. For the CDR3, the DNA is TGTGCCAGCAGCTTAGTAGTTGGACAGCGGAACTATGGCTACACCTTC. Variable domain in full (rest from reference TRBV7-8 and TRBJ1-2): GAGVSQSPRYKVAKRGQDVALRCDPISGHVSLFWYQQALGQGPEFLTYFQNEAQLDKSGLPSDRFFAERPEGSVSTLKIQRTQQEDSAVYLCASSLVVGQRNYGYTFGSGTRLTVV.

The rearrangement joins TRBV6-2 or TRBV6-3 to TRBJ2-3; a possible D gene is TRBD1 (5 bases). The CDR3 spans 17 residues. Germline V CDR1 and CDR2: MNHEY, SVGEGT. Trimming removed 6 bases from V and 2 bases from J, with 21 bases in between. CDR3 sequence: CASSSYSQVEDTDTQYF. The DNA of the CDR3 is TGTGCCAGCAGCTCCTACTCACAGGTTGAGGACACAGATACGCAGTATTTT.

The V gene is TRBV6-5, the J gene TRBJ1-5; perhaps TRBD1 as D (5 bases). Between the trimmed V and J ends, which lost 6 bases and 9 bases, there was a span of 12 bases. The germline V gene encodes CDR1 MNHEY and CDR2 SVGAGI. The CDR3 contains 12 residues. The CDR3 region is CASRPPRGPQHF. DNA of the CDR3: TGTGCCAGCAGACCACCGAGGGGGCCCCAGCATTTT.

This clonotype was detected ten times or more. The gene calls are TRBV10-3 and TRBJ2-3, with D tentatively TRBD2 (5 bases). Germline V gives CDR1 ENHRY, CDR2 SYGVKD. Trimming left V 3 bases short and J 2 bases short, with 15 bases between. This CDR3 contains 16 residues. This chain's CDR3 is CAISDPRASLTDTQYF. Here the CDR3 DNA reads TGTGCCATCAGTGATCCGAGGGCCAGCCTCACAGATACGCAGTATTTT.

This clonotype showed up just a few times. The chain is built from TRBV28 and TRBJ2-1; perhaps TRBD2 as D (5 bases). CDR1 MDHEN and CDR2 SYDVKM come from the germline V gene. V lost 2 bases and J lost 8, with 19 bases in between. The CDR3 covers 16 residues. Written as DNA, the CDR3 is TGTGCCAGCAGTTTAGTGAGTAGCCGGGATCGAGATGAGCAGTTCTTC. Translating gives CASSLVSSRDRDEQFF.

This clonotype was counted between two and nine times. This chain links TRBV11-3 with TRBJ2-1, with 11 bases aligning to TRBD2. V lost 1 base and J lost 7; bases outside the gene matches: 3. Germline V CDR1 and CDR2: SGHNT, YENEEA. The CDR3 length is 15 residues. CDR3 sequence (DNA): TGTGCCAGCAGCTTAGGGGCTAGCGGGAGGAATGAGCAGTTCTTC. It is translated as CASSLGASGRNEQFF.

This clonotype was found a few times. V and J are TRBV6-2 or TRBV6-3 and TRBJ1-1; D is undetermined. CDR1 is MNHEY and CDR2 is SVGEGT in the germline V gene. CDR3 length: 12 residues. The V end lost 7 bases, the J end lost 8 bases, and 14 bases lay between the germline ends. This chain's CDR3 is CASTYRVGEAFF. In DNA form, the CDR3 reads TGTGCCAGCACATACCGGGTGGGAGAAGCTTTCTTT.

This clonotype was detected only a few times. The rearrangement links TRBV20-1 to TRBJ1-6, with no clear D. Per the germline V gene, CDR1 is DFQATT and CDR2 is SNEGSKA (reference sequence). The length of the CDR3 is 16 residues. V was cut by 0 bases and J by 8 bases, with 17 bases left in between. The CDR3 region has the DNA TGCAGTGCTAGAGATCCTCAGACTGCGTCGGATTCACCCCTCCACTTT. This translates into CSARDPQTASDSPLHF.

This clonotype was counted a few times. This chain uses TRBV28 with TRBJ2-7, with TRBD2 as a possible D gene (7 bases). V gave up 3 bases and J gave up 2 bases, with 17 bases separating them. Germline values: CDR1 MDHEN, CDR2 SYDVKM. The CDR3 spans 16 residues. The CDR3 is CASSFGTWGGPYEQYF. The CDR3 DNA sequence: TGTGCCAGCAGTTTCGGAACCTGGGGGGGCCCCTACGAGCAGTACTTC.

The rearrangement joins TRBV29-1 to TRBJ2-5; TRBD2 aligns across 8 bases. In germline, CDR1 is SQVTM, CDR2 ANQGSEA. Trimming at V came to 1 base and at J to 2 bases, leaving 9 bases not matched to a gene. This CDR3 has 16 residues. DNA for the CDR3: TGCAGCGTTGAAGCGGTTCGCGGGAGGATACAAGAGACCCAGTACTTC. This translates into CSVEAVRGRIQETQYF.